This T cell receptor (beta chain) was recovered during a study of T-cell reconstitution after alpha-beta-depleted transplantation in children. This clonotype occurred a few times. The antigen remains unidentified. Molecular barcoding with unique molecular identifiers was used for the TCRbeta library. TCRdb called the PCR reads again in MiXCR, with one record for every CDR3 protein. The sample yields fewer than 700,000 distinct CDR3 sequences, approximately 13% seen once. Study conclusions and caveats: There were reportedly several hundred expanded graft clones from which alpha-beta T cells came about two months after transplant. Once a year had passed after transplant, T-cell counts and diversity came mostly from newly produced T cells.

The sequencing here drew on PBMCs, mostly from graft donor cells, taken 360 days after TCRalphabeta/CD19-depleted stem cell transplant. The origin of this receptor is a male patient younger than 18 who had a stem cell transplant for acute myeloid leukemia, so the T cells may come from the graft donor.

The CDR3 bases are TGTGCCAGCAGTTACCCCCGTGAAGTGCAGTTCTTC. Translated: CASSYPREVQFF. The chain recombines TRBV6-6 with TRBJ2-1, with unresolved D. The germline V gene encodes CDR1 MNHNY and CDR2 SVGAGI (reference sequence). The CDR3 totals 12 residues. The V and J ends lost 2 bases and 12 bases respectively, with 11 bases between them.